This T cell receptor (beta chain) was identified during a study of T cell repertoires in aging, cancer and after chemotherapy. Study at large: Donors were grouped into six age bands spanning 30 or younger through 70 or older. The full dataset contained 9.1 million or so TCR reads. Study-level results: Untreated cancer patients had significantly lower blood TCR diversity than age-matched healthy donors. Loss of evenness, beyond lost richness, contributed to age-related TCR diversity decline in cancer patients.

A few counts support this clonotype. Its specificity is unknown. Losses at the gene ends were 6 bases for V and 4 bases for J; bases not matched to a gene: 5. This CDR3 spans 13 amino acids. Germline V gives CDR1 MNHEY, CDR2 SVGAGI. Amplification of TCR beta used genomic DNA extracted from peripheral blood. Multiplex touch-down PCR with TRB-A/B primers amplified rearranged V-D-J TRB sequences. Using its own MiXCR run on the multiplex PCR reads, TCRdb lists one record per CDR3 protein. The repertoire includes roughly 12,000 distinct CDR3 sequences, under 30% of them detected once, and roughly 2% sits in the top ten.

The sequence was collected from a human donor in good health. The chain is built from TRBV6-5 and TRBJ2-7; the match to TRBD2 covers 8 bases. The sequenced sample consisted of blood. CDR3 loop: CASSRGGAYEQYF. The CDR3 DNA reads TGTGCCAGCAGCCGGGGGGGGGCTTACGAGCAGTACTTC.